The 26 T cell receptor beta chains in this list originate from one sample, sequenced in a study of T cells in Graves' hyperthyroidism and ophthalmopathy. RNA transcripts gave rise to amplified TCR beta CDR3 regions. The primer set for the first-round RT-PCR of the TCR CDR3 was HTBI. One entry per CDR3 protein, called by TCRdb with MiXCR from the multiplex PCR reads. The table records hundreds of thousands of distinct CDR3 sequences, 14% of them present only once. Sequencing was carried out using blood. The receptors here all came from a woman under 30 with Graves' hyperthyroidism.

This clonotype showed up many times. This chain connects TRBV20-1 to TRBJ2-3; D is unclear. Trimming pared 3 bases from V and 0 bases from J, leaving 10 bases between. Germline V lookup: CDR1 DFQATT, CDR2 SNEGSKA (reference sequence). The CDR3 spans 14 residues. Here the CDR3 reads CSASPVSSTDTQYF. The CDR3 DNA follows: TGCAGTGCTAGCCCTGTCTCTAGCACAGATACGCAGTATTTT.

This chain joins TRBV29-1 and TRBJ2-5; D not certain. With 4 bases removed from V and 3 bases from J, the gap between germline ends came to 9 bases. CDR1 and CDR2 from the germline V gene are SQVTM and ANQGSEA. This CDR3 spans 12 amino acids. This chain's CDR3 is CSVGGPEETQYF. The CDR3, as DNA: TGCAGCGTTGGTGGGCCAGAAGAGACCCAGTACTTC.

This clonotype showed up many times. This chain connects TRBV7-7 to TRBJ2-5; D not resolved. The CDR3 is made up of 14 amino acids. The germline V gene encodes CDR1 SSHAT and CDR2 FNYEAQ (reference sequence). V lost 5 bases and J 2 bases, leaving 12 bases between the germline ends. CDR3 DNA sequence: TGTGCCAGCAGCATCCAGACATATCAAGAGACCCAGTACTTC. It specifies CASSIQTYQETQYF.

The gene calls are TRBV10-3 and TRBJ2-7; 10 bases match TRBD1. Trimming cost V 7 bases and J 3 bases; bases outside gene matches: 3. Germline V gene lookup returns CDR1 ENHRY and CDR2 SYGVKD. This CDR3 is 13 amino acids long. The CDR3 loop reads CAIMGTGDYEQYF. Here the CDR3 DNA reads TGTGCCATCATGGGGACAGGGGACTACGAGCAGTACTTC.

This clonotype has at least ten counts. The genes are TRBV20-1 and TRBJ2-1; 13 bases line up with TRBD2. The germline gives CDR1 DFQATT, CDR2 SNEGSKA (reference sequence). The CDR3 is 15 amino acids. Trimming removed 4 bases from V and 8 bases from J; junction bases left unmatched: 8. The chain's CDR3 is CSATSLAGGPDEQFF. The CDR3 DNA is TGCAGTGCTACGTCACTAGCGGGAGGGCCGGATGAGCAGTTCTTC.

A few counts support this clonotype. The chain is built from TRBV20-1 and TRBJ2-4; 7 bases line up with TRBD2. Losses at the gene ends were 6 bases for V and 2 bases for J; bases not matched to a gene: 10. The CDR3 has 15 residues. CDR1 and CDR2 from the germline V gene are DFQATT and SNEGSKA (reference sequence). The CDR3 is CSAEPPGTTKNIQYF. The DNA of the CDR3 is TGCAGTGCCGAACCCCCCGGGACTACCAAAAACATTCAGTACTTC.

This clonotype appeared many times. The chain employs TRBV28 and TRBJ2-7; the D call may be TRBD1 or TRBD2 (5 bases each). The CDR3 covers 14 residues. V lost 2 bases and J 3 bases, leaving 11 bases between the germline ends. Germline V gene sequence: CDR1 MDHEN, CDR2 SYDVKM. CDR3 sequence: CASSLGDGIYEQYF. The CDR3 DNA reads as TGTGCCAGCAGTTTAGGGGACGGAATCTACGAGCAGTACTTC.

This clonotype turned up a few times. Being one base from a much bigger clone, this may be a read error. The rearrangement uses TRBV7-2 and TRBJ1-1; 7 nucleotides agree with TRBD1. CDR3 length equals 15 residues. The V gene's germline CDR1 is SGHTA and CDR2 FQGNSA. CDR3 in DNA: TGTGCCAACAGCTTAGGACAGGTGATGAACACTGAAGCTTTCTTT. It yields the protein CANSLGQVMNTEAFF. Together with reference TRBV7-2 and TRBJ1-1, the CDR3 gives the full variable domain: GAGVSQSPSNKVTEKGKDVELRCDPISGHTALYWYRQSLGQGLEFLIYFQGNSAPDKSGLPSDRFSAERTGGSVSTLTIQRTQQEDSAVYLCANSLGQVMNTEAFFGQGTRLTVV.

Only a few counts were recorded for this clonotype. This chain joins TRBV7-6 and TRBJ2-1, with TRBD2 matching 9 bases. V shed 4 bases, J shed 1 base, and the junction held 11 bases outside the gene matches. Germline-derived CDR1 and CDR2 are SGHVS and FNYEAQ. This CDR3 is 18 amino acids long. The CDR3 DNA reads TGTGCCAGCAGCTGGCCCCTGGAGACTAGCGGATCCTACAATGAGCAGTTCTTC. Translating gives CASSWPLETSGSYNEQFF.

This clonotype has at least ten counts. This chain connects TRBV7-2 to TRBJ2-1; D unresolved. V lost 1 base and J 4 bases, leaving 11 bases between the germline ends. The germline gives CDR1 SGHTA, CDR2 FQGNSA. The CDR3 consists of 15 residues. The CDR3 region is CASSLGLGFYNEQFF. The DNA of the CDR3 is TGTGCCAGCAGCTTAGGTCTCGGGTTTTACAATGAGCAGTTCTTC.

V gene TRBV5-1 combines with J gene TRBJ2-7; D is tentatively TRBD1 or TRBD2 (8 bases each). Per germline, CDR1 SGHRS and CDR2 YFSETQ. The CDR3 sequence is 16 residues long. V was shortened by 0 bases and J by 2 bases, with 15 bases between the two germline ends. CDR3 sequence reads: CASSLGTSRGPYEQYF. The CDR3 DNA reads TGCGCCAGCAGCTTGGGGACTAGCAGGGGGCCCTACGAGCAGTACTTC.

The chain combines TRBV5-1 with TRBJ1-3, with D tentatively TRBD1 (6 bases). The CDR3 has 15 amino acids. Trimming took off 5 bases at V and 2 bases at J, with 14 bases between the two ends. Germline V gene lookup returns CDR1 SGHRS and CDR2 YFSETQ. Written as DNA, the CDR3 is TGCGCCAGCAGGCTGGCACAGGGACCTGGAAACACCATATATTTT. This translates into CASRLAQGPGNTIYF.

This clonotype was picked up a small number of times. The genes are TRBV9 and TRBJ1-1; D gene ambiguous. The CDR3 extends over 14 amino acids. Germline V lookup: CDR1 SGDLS, CDR2 YYNGEE. V lost 0 bases and J 5 bases, leaving 11 bases between the germline ends. CDR3 bases: TGTGCCAGCAGCGTAGATGGGGTGGTTACTGAAGCTTTCTTT. Its translation is CASSVDGVVTEAFF.

This clonotype was counted between two and nine times. The rearrangement links TRBV7-8 to TRBJ2-5, with D hard to call. Germline CDR1 reads SGHVS; CDR2 reads FQNEAQ. The V gene lost 1 base and the J gene lost 4 bases, with 13 bases spanning the gap. This CDR3 has 15 residues. The CDR3 nucleotides are TGTGCCAGCAGCTTAGAGCCCCAGGACCCAGAGACCCAGTACTTC. Its translation is CASSLEPQDPETQYF.

This clonotype showed up just a few times. This chain links TRBV27 with TRBJ2-7, with TRBD1 matching 7 bases. V was clipped by 7 bases and J by 3 bases; unmatched bases: 9. The CDR3 is made up of 14 amino acids. Germline V gene sequence: CDR1 MNHEY, CDR2 SMNVEV (reference sequence). This chain's CDR3 is CASKKGGALYEQYF. The CDR3 nucleotides are TGTGCCAGCAAGAAAGGGGGCGCACTCTACGAGCAGTACTTC.

The chain is built from TRBV3-1 and TRBJ2-3, with D perhaps given as TRBD1 or TRBD2 (5 bases each). Germline CDR1 is LGHDT and CDR2 is YNNKEL (reference sequence). This CDR3 has 16 amino acids. Between the trimmed V and J ends, which lost 1 base and 0 bases, there was a span of 11 bases. CDR3 residues: CASSQGRRDSTDTQYF. The DNA for the CDR3 is TGTGCCAGCAGCCAAGGACGAAGGGACAGCACAGATACGCAGTATTTT.

This clonotype was seen a few times. V is TRBV20-1 and J is TRBJ2-3, with D perhaps matching TRBD1 or TRBD2 (5 bases each). V was cut by 5 bases and J by 3 bases, with 15 bases left in between. The CDR3 is made up of 14 amino acids. From germline, CDR1 is DFQATT and CDR2 SNEGSKA (reference sequence). DNA for the CDR3: TGCAGTGCTGGTGTTGGGGGTGGTACAGATACGCAGTATTTT. Translation gives CSAGVGGGTDTQYF.

A remark on this clonotype: The conserved phenylalanine or tryptophan normally closing the CDR3 is absent here, so this likely arose from a read error. The CDR3, as DNA: TGCAGCGTCGAAGCTAGGGGGGAGATGAACACTGAAGCTTTCCTT. It is translated as CSVEARGEMNTEAFL. This chain joins TRBV29-1 and TRBJ1-1, with a weak D call TRBD1 (6 bases). CDR1 and CDR2 (germline): SQVTM, ANQGSEA. This CDR3 region has 15 residues.

The CDR3, as DNA: TGTGCCAGCAGCGGAGGGGGGGGAGGGTATGGCTACACCTTC. This sequence encodes CASSGGGGGYGYTF. V usage is TRBV9 and J usage is TRBJ1-2; D may be TRBD1 (6 bases). The CDR3 has 14 residues. The germline V gene has CDR1 SGDLS and CDR2 YYNGEE. The V end was cut by 3 bases, the J end by 5 bases, with 14 bases between.

This clonotype was observed a few times. The chain couples TRBV4-2 to TRBJ2-5; a possible D gene is TRBD2 (6 bases). The CDR3 loop spans 15 amino acids. Deletions cut 5 bases from V and 3 bases from J, with 16 bases between. CDR1 is LGHNA, CDR2 YNFKEQ, per germline. The DNA for the CDR3 is TGTGCCAGCAGCAATCCGGGAACGGGAGAAGAGACCCAGTACTTC. The encoded protein is CASSNPGTGEETQYF.

This clonotype came up many times. This chain joins TRBV2 and TRBJ1-5, with D uncertain. This CDR3 comprises 18 residues. V lost 4 bases and J lost 0, with 19 bases in between. CDR1 SNHLY and CDR2 FYNNEI come from the germline V gene. The CDR3 sequence is CASSGSSSRVYSNQPQHF. The CDR3 DNA sequence: TGTGCCAGCAGTGGGTCCTCTTCCCGGGTTTATAGCAATCAGCCCCAGCATTTT.

This clonotype was observed at least ten times. The chain is built from TRBV12-3 or TRBV12-4 and TRBJ1-2, with no clear D. CDR3 length equals 18 residues. Trimming removed 0 bases at V and 1 base at J, with 18 bases between. Here the CDR3 DNA reads TGTGCCAGCAGTTTAGCCCTACCGGACCGAACTCTTAACTATGGCTACACCTTC. It is translated as CASSLALPDRTLNYGYTF.

This clonotype has at least ten counts. The chain employs TRBV6-2 or TRBV6-3 and TRBJ2-1; D may correspond to TRBD1 or TRBD2 (5 bases each). The CDR3 extends over 15 amino acids. The germline gives CDR1 MNHEY, CDR2 SVGEGT. The germline V and J ends were trimmed by 7 bases and 7 bases, with 20 bases remaining between them. The CDR3 nucleotides read TGTGCCAGCACCCAGAGACGTCCGGGGCAAAATGAGCAGTTCTTC. It is translated as CASTQRRPGQNEQFF.

The J gene is TRBJ2-7, the V gene TRBV24-1, with 9 bases fitting TRBD1. The CDR3 extends over 15 amino acids. CDR1 and CDR2 from the germline V gene are KGHDR and SFDVKD. V was clipped by 4 bases and J by 5 bases; unmatched bases: 8. Here the CDR3 reads CATSEEGDRAHEQYF. CDR3 nucleotides: TGTGCCACCAGTGAGGAAGGGGACAGGGCCCACGAGCAGTACTTC.

This clonotype was observed a handful of times. The chain carries TRBV7-9 and TRBJ2-1; weak D call: TRBD2 (6 bases). The CDR3 extends over 15 amino acids. CDR1 and CDR2 from the germline V gene are SEHNR and FQNEAQ (reference sequence). V was trimmed by 5 bases and J by 0 bases, leaving 11 bases between them. The CDR3: CASSHGGVSYNEQFF. For the CDR3, the DNA is TGTGCCAGCAGCCACGGGGGAGTCTCCTACAATGAGCAGTTCTTC. Full variable domain (outside the CDR3, taken from reference TRBV7-9 and TRBJ2-1): DTGVSQNPRHKITKRGQNVTFRCDPISEHNRLYWYRQTLGQGPEFLTYFQNEAQLEKSRLLSDRFSAERPKGSFSTLEIQRTEQGDSAMYLCASSHGGVSYNEQFFGPGTRLTVL.

This clonotype was seen many times. This chain joins TRBV3-1 and TRBJ2-1; D may correspond to TRBD1 or TRBD2 (5 bases each). Germline CDR1 reads LGHDT; CDR2 reads YNNKEL (reference sequence). The V end lost 1 base, the J end lost 12 bases, and 16 bases lay between the germline ends. This CDR3 spans 14 amino acids. This CDR3 reads CASSQAGLGARQFF. The CDR3 bases are TGTGCCAGCAGCCAAGCCGGGCTCGGGGCTCGGCAGTTCTTC.